This TCR beta chain derives from a study of CD8+ T cells in alopecia areata. Turning to the study itself: The drug, tofacitinib, lasted 6 to 18 months, followed by 6 months off drug. Treated patients' severity was scored by percentage of affected scalp area. Study-wide results and limits: The study found that many expanded lesional clones persisted in scalp and blood during tofacitinib.

V was clipped by 8 bases and J by 9 bases, with 14 bases between them. The CDR3 is 12 amino acids. Per germline, CDR1 SQVTM and CDR2 ANQGSEA. Treatment indicated: oral pan-JAK inhibitor, 5-10 mg twice daily. Isolated RNA was reverse transcribed into cDNA used as the sequencing template. TCRdb's copy holds only in-frame clones and misses some; the assay was immunoSEQ multiplex PCR. The data show 150,000 or so clones, about 61% seen once. On this clone itself: The antigen is undetermined.

The sequence was obtained from a human donor with alopecia areata. The J gene is TRBJ1-6, the V gene TRBV29-1; the D is unclear. Sequencing was performed on CD4+ T cells sorted from blood, taken between weeks 55 and 65, from a patient treated with tofacitinib. The CDR3 is CSPADSISPLHF. CDR3 bases: TGCAGCCCCGCGGATTCGATTTCACCCCTCCACTTT.